This TCR beta chain is from a study of shared clonotypes between healthy human individuals. Study information: CD4 naive and CD4 memory each took three plates per donor, while CD8 naive took two and CD8 memory one.

On this clone itself: Its antigen is unidentified.

Study results and limitations: Limitation of the genetic and exposure-history diversity represented came from the few donors. Generation probabilities of non-shared clonotypes were lower (relative to those shared by all four donors).

The CDR3 is 18 residues long. The germline V gene has CDR1 MNHEY and CDR2 SMNVEV (reference sequence). The V segment lost 4 bases and the J segment 5 bases; nucleotides outside the gene matches: 11. The repertoire was sequenced with immunoSEQ multiplex PCR; TCRdb's copy has only in-frame clones and lacks some. Among about 680,000 clones listed, about 90% were seen once. Selected positively for CCR7 and CD45RO-negative, naive CD8 cells excluded terminally differentiated effector memory CD45RA+ cells. Donors, without exception, were Caucasian adults residing in Nashville, Tennessee. The chain couples TRBV27 to TRBJ2-7, with TRBD2 matching over 16 bases. The sample was naive CD8+ T cells sorted from blood. This clonotype was sampled from a man aged 30-40 years in good health. CDR3 nucleotides: TGTGCCAGCAGTTCCGGGACTAGCGGGAGGGCCACCGCCCACGAGCAGTACTTC. Translated, it gives CASSSGTSGRATAHEQYF.